This TCR beta chain appears in the sequencing data of a study of post-analysis software for immune sequencing data. Unique molecular identifiers tagged the TCR beta cDNA libraries. Between 1 and 10 million T cells gave rise to some 520,000 cDNA molecules. TCRdb reprocessed the PCR reads with MiXCR, giving one entry per CDR3 protein. The table lists 430,000 or so distinct CDR3 sequences, approximately 42% of them singletons. Sequences were obtained from blood. This sequence was found in a girl aged 2 to 10 with multiple sclerosis.

The CDR3 DNA follows: TGTGCCAGCAGCACAGATGGGACAGTCCCAGAGGGCTATGGCTACACCTTC. Encoded protein: CASSTDGTVPEGYGYTF. The chain recombines TRBV11-2 with TRBJ1-2; 7 bases match TRBD1. Germline V gene lookup returns CDR1 SGHAT and CDR2 FQNNGV. The junction had 16 bases not matched to a gene; V was cut back by 5 bases and J by 4 bases. The CDR3 is made up of 17 amino acids.